The 32 T cell receptor beta chains below all came from one sample that was sequenced in a study of Graves' ophthalmopathy and Graves' hyperthyroidism. TCR beta CDR3 amplification used RNA transcripts. Following a first-round RT-PCR that used HTBI primers, a second-round multiplex PCR was carried out. TCRdb reprocessed the multiplex PCR reads with MiXCR, giving one entry per CDR3 protein. This table holds under 400,000 distinct CDR3 sequences, about a sixth found once. The sequenced material came from peripheral blood. These receptors originate from an adult man with Graves' ophthalmopathy.

This clonotype has a count of ten or more. The chain couples TRBV12-3 or TRBV12-4 to TRBJ2-5; 9 bases map to TRBD2. The CDR3 spans 15 residues. V shed 1 base, J shed 3 bases, and the junction held 3 bases outside the gene matches. As DNA, the CDR3 is TGTGCCAGCAGTTTAGTGTCTAGCGGGAAAGAGACCCAGTACTTC. It is translated as CASSLVSSGKETQYF.

This clonotype was recorded many times. V and J are TRBV6-1 and TRBJ1-1; 10 nucleotides align to TRBD1. The CDR3 is 16 residues long. The germline CDR1 and CDR2 sequences are MNHNS and SASEGT. Germline trimming cut 6 bases from V and 4 bases from J; bases unmatched to any gene: 11. CDR3 protein: CASSIPGQGSGTEAFF. The CDR3 nucleotides are TGTGCCAGCAGCATTCCGGGACAGGGGTCCGGCACTGAAGCTTTCTTT.

This clonotype was seen many times. This chain connects TRBV12-3 or TRBV12-4 to TRBJ2-7; TRBD1 agrees at 7 bases. The CDR3 runs to 15 residues. Unmatched junction bases numbered 13, after V lost 6 bases and J lost 5 bases. CDR3 nucleotide sequence: TGTGCCAGCAGCCCGAGACAGGGCCGGTTTAACGAGCAGTACTTC. This encodes CASSPRQGRFNEQYF.

This clonotype was observed at least ten times. The V gene is TRBV7-2, the J gene TRBJ1-1; 9 bases align to TRBD1. Germline V CDR1 and CDR2: SGHTA, FQGNSA. The CDR3 extends over 15 amino acids. After removal of 4 bases from V and 5 bases from J, the junction contained 8 bases not matched to a gene. This chain's CDR3 is CASSSWTGAGTEAFF. The DNA of the CDR3 is TGTGCCAGCAGCTCATGGACAGGGGCAGGGACTGAAGCTTTCTTT.

This clonotype was recorded many times. The V and J genes are TRBV13 and TRBJ1-2; TRBD1 might be the D (5 bases). There are 14 residues in the CDR3. V was pared by 5 bases and J by 5 bases, with 15 bases between. In germline, CDR1 is PRHDT, CDR2 FYEKMQ (reference sequence). The CDR3 region has the DNA TGTGCCAGCAGCGGCGGGACCGACTTTTATGGCTACACCTTC. The encoded protein is CASSGGTDFYGYTF.

There are many counts of this clonotype. The chain has TRBV13 and TRBJ1-5; the match to TRBD1 covers 12 bases. CDR3 size: 21 residues. V gave up 7 bases and J gave up 3 bases; unmatched junction bases: 22. In germline, CDR1 is PRHDT, CDR2 FYEKMQ (reference sequence). In DNA, the CDR3 is TGTGCCAGCATCTCGCCGCCCAACCGGGACAGGGGGCGGGCGGACAATCAGCCCCAGCATTTT. Translation gives CASISPPNRDRGRADNQPQHF.

This clonotype was found many times. The chain couples TRBV4-2 to TRBJ1-2, with D maybe TRBD1 (5 bases). Germline V gene data show CDR1 as LGHNA and CDR2 as YNFKEQ. The ends were cut back, 1 base at V and 3 bases at J, with 9 bases in the middle. CDR3 length equals 14 residues. The CDR3 reads CASSQVRGDYGYTF. In DNA, the CDR3 is TGTGCCAGCAGCCAAGTGAGGGGAGACTATGGCTACACCTTC.

CDR3 coding DNA: TGTGCCAGCAGCCCTAGCGGGAGAGGCGAGCAGTACTTC. This gives the protein CASSPSGRGEQYF. This chain uses TRBV6-1 with TRBJ2-7; 10 bases map to TRBD2. Unmatched junction bases numbered 5, after V lost 6 bases and J lost 6 bases. The CDR3 has 13 amino acids. Germline lookup yields CDR1 MNHNS and CDR2 SASEGT.

The rearrangement links TRBV7-2 to TRBJ1-1, with a weak D call TRBD1 (6 bases). This CDR3 comprises 15 residues. Germline CDR1 SGHTA, CDR2 FQGNSA. Trimming stripped 2 bases from V and 1 base from J, with 11 bases between. CDR3 protein: CASSLMPTGNTEAFF. The CDR3 DNA reads TGTGCCAGCAGCTTAATGCCGACAGGGAACACTGAAGCTTTCTTT.

This clonotype was seen many times. The chain is built from TRBV4-2 and TRBJ2-5; possibly TRBD1 for D (6 bases). CDR3 length: 16 amino acids. With 1 base removed from V and 0 bases from J, the gap between germline ends came to 12 bases. The germline V gene encodes CDR1 LGHNA and CDR2 YNFKEQ. The CDR3 DNA follows: TGTGCCAGCAGCCAAGGTAGACAGGAGTACCAAGAGACCCAGTACTTC. It encodes CASSQGRQEYQETQYF.

In its sample, this clonotype was seen many times. V usage is TRBV6-5 and J usage is TRBJ1-6; D perhaps matches TRBD1 (5 bases). The germline V gene encodes CDR1 MNHEY and CDR2 SVGAGI. The germline V and J ends were trimmed by 7 bases and 2 bases, with 12 bases remaining between them. The CDR3 is 15 residues long. CDR3 coding DNA: TGTGCCAGCACCACGGGGGGGGCCTATAATTCACCCCTCCACTTT. The encoded protein is CASTTGGAYNSPLHF.

This clonotype was seen repeatedly, ten times or more. The V gene is TRBV20-1, the J gene TRBJ1-3; no firm D call. This CDR3 is built from 13 residues. The germline V gene has CDR1 DFQATT and CDR2 SNEGSKA (reference sequence). The germline V and J ends were trimmed by 6 bases and 0 bases, with 9 bases remaining between them. CDR3 bases: TGCAGTGCGCAGGTTACCTCTGGAAACACCATATATTTT. It yields the protein CSAQVTSGNTIYF.

This clonotype was observed at least ten times. The chain employs TRBV20-1 and TRBJ1-1; no definite D call. The germline gives CDR1 DFQATT, CDR2 SNEGSKA (reference sequence). Trimming stripped 3 bases from V and 0 bases from J, with 8 bases between. The CDR3 consists of 13 residues. The CDR3 coding sequence is TGCAGTGCTAGCGTGATCATGAACACTGAAGCTTTCTTT. This translates into CSASVIMNTEAFF.

As for this clonotype: This sequence may be a read error, since a much larger clone differs from it by one base. This chain uses TRBV5-1 with TRBJ2-5, with 7 bases matching TRBD2. Germline CDR1 is SGHRS and CDR2 is YFSETQ. The J segment lost 1 base and the V segment lost 4 bases, leaving 10 bases of the junction unmatched. The CDR3 totals 16 residues. The CDR3 loop is CASSTGAGNSQETQYF. The DNA of the CDR3 is TGCGCCAGCAGCACGGGAGCGGGGAACTCCCAAGAGACCCAGTACTTC.

J is TRBJ2-2 and V is TRBV7-6, with 8 nucleotides matching TRBD2. The CDR3 extends over 16 amino acids. Germline CDR1 reads SGHVS; CDR2 reads FNYEAQ. V lost 8 bases and J lost 0; bases outside the gene matches: 8. Written as DNA, the CDR3 is TGTGCCAGCTCCAAGCGGGAGAGTACGAACACCGGGGAGCTGTTTTTT. Translation: CASSKRESTNTGELFF.

This clonotype was recorded many times. The rearrangement links TRBV12-5 to TRBJ2-2, with 10 positions matching TRBD2. V was pared by 0 bases and J by 1 base, with 5 bases of the junction left unmatched. Germline assignment: CDR1 LGHNT and CDR2 FRNRAP. This CDR3 is 18 amino acids long. The CDR3 DNA is TGTGCTAGTGGTTTGGTAATTAGCGGGAGGCTGAACACCGGGGAGCTGTTTTTT. This sequence encodes CASGLVISGRLNTGELFF.

The chain employs TRBV20-1 and TRBJ2-5; 16 nucleotides line up with TRBD2. The CDR3 runs to 14 residues. Germline CDR1 is DFQATT and CDR2 is SNEGSKA (reference sequence). J lost 5 bases, V lost 4 bases, and 1 base had no gene match. The CDR3 is CSAMGLAGGETQYF. The CDR3 nucleotides read TGCAGTGCTATGGGACTAGCGGGAGGGGAGACCCAGTACTTC.

This clonotype was seen ten or more times. The chain uses TRBV12-5 and TRBJ1-1, with D possibly matching TRBD1 (5 bases). The V end lost 3 bases, the J end lost 1 base, and 18 bases lay between the germline ends. The CDR3 contains 17 residues. CDR1 and CDR2 (germline): LGHNT, FRNRAP. The DNA for the CDR3 is TGTGCTAGTGGTTTCACTAACCACCCCGGGGCGAACACTGAAGCTTTCTTT. This translates into CASGFTNHPGANTEAFF.

There are many counts of this clonotype. The V gene is TRBV11-2, the J gene TRBJ2-5; the D gene could be TRBD1 or TRBD2 (5 bases each). The CDR3 is 15 amino acids. Per the germline V gene, CDR1 is SGHAT and CDR2 is FQNNGV. Trimming removed 5 bases at V and 5 bases at J, with 18 bases between. The CDR3 region is CASSRTGDQYETQYF. CDR3 DNA: TGTGCCAGCAGCAGGACCGGGGACCAATACGAGACCCAGTACTTC.

This clonotype was counted ten times or more. The chain recombines TRBV30 with TRBJ1-5; weak D call: TRBD1 (6 bases). Germline V gene data show CDR1 as GTSNPN and CDR2 as SVGIG (reference sequence). V lost 2 bases, J lost 4 bases, and 9 bases lay in between. The CDR3 contains 13 residues. The CDR3 is CAWSTQGNQPQHF. As DNA, the CDR3 is TGTGCCTGGAGTACCCAGGGGAATCAGCCCCAGCATTTT.

This clonotype was detected many times. The V gene is TRBV12-3 or TRBV12-4, the J gene TRBJ1-6; D is undetermined. V lost 5 bases to trimming and J lost 2 bases, with 10 bases between them. This CDR3 is 15 amino acids long. CDR3 nucleotide sequence: TGTGCCAGCAGTCGAATGAGCCCCTATAATTCACCCCTCCACTTT. It specifies CASSRMSPYNSPLHF.

Ten or more counts support this clonotype. The V gene is TRBV11-2, the J gene TRBJ2-1; D possibly corresponds to TRBD2 (8 bases). This CDR3 has 15 residues. Trimming pared 4 bases from V and 5 bases from J, leaving 15 bases between. The germline V gene has CDR1 SGHAT and CDR2 FQNNGV. DNA for the CDR3: TGTGCCAGCAGCTCGGGAGGGACAGCTCACAATGAGCAGTTCTTC. The encoded protein is CASSSGGTAHNEQFF. Using reference TRBV11-2 and TRBJ2-1 for the parts outside the CDR3, the full variable domain is EAGVAQSPRYKIIEKRQSVAFWCNPISGHATLYWYQQILGQGPKLLIQFQNNGVVDDSQLPKDRFSAERLKGVDSTLKIQPAKLEDSAVYLCASSSGGTAHNEQFFGPGTRLTVL.

In this sample, this clonotype turned up once. A single base separates this from a much larger clone, so it may be a read error. V usage is TRBV7-2 and J usage is TRBJ2-7, with D perhaps matching TRBD2 (6 bases). V was trimmed by 5 bases and J by 4 bases, leaving 15 bases between them. The CDR3 has 14 amino acids. Germline V gene sequence: CDR1 SGHTA, CDR2 FQGNSA. Here the CDR3 reads CASSVTGTGYEQYF. CDR3 nucleotides: TGTGCCAGCAGCGTAACCGGGACTGGATACGAGCAGTACTTC.

V gene TRBV11-2 combines with J gene TRBJ2-1; perhaps TRBD1 as D (5 bases). The CDR3 sequence is 15 residues long. CDR1 and CDR2 from the germline V gene are SGHAT and FQNNGV. V was clipped by 1 base and J by 13 bases, with 20 bases between them. The CDR3 bases are TGTGCCAGCAGCTTAGCTTCTGGGATATTTAGGGGTCAGTTCTTC. Its translation is CASSLASGIFRGQFF.

This clonotype has at least ten counts. This chain links TRBV6-2 or TRBV6-3 with TRBJ2-5, with 7 bases that match TRBD2. The CDR3 sequence is 14 residues long. Germline CDR1 is MNHEY and CDR2 is SVGEGT. Unmatched junction bases numbered 9, after V lost 6 bases and J lost 5 bases. CDR3 region: CASRPGTTRETQYF. CDR3 sequence (DNA): TGTGCCAGCAGACCCGGGACTACGAGGGAGACCCAGTACTTC.

This clonotype has a count of ten or more. The chain has TRBV30 and TRBJ2-5; 8 bases line up with TRBD1. The J segment lost 6 bases and the V segment lost 6 bases, leaving 9 bases of the junction unmatched. The CDR3 sequence is 13 residues long. Germline V gene data show CDR1 as GTSNPN and CDR2 as SVGIG (reference sequence). CDR3 in amino acids: CACRTGRLKTQYF. The DNA of the CDR3 is TGTGCCTGCAGGACAGGGCGGCTAAAGACCCAGTACTTC.

At least ten counts were recorded for this clonotype. V is TRBV29-1 and J is TRBJ1-2, with TRBD1 matching over 8 bases. The CDR3 totals 11 residues. Looked up from germline, CDR1 is SQVTM and CDR2 is ANQGSEA. J lost 5 bases, V lost 7 bases, and 3 bases had no gene match. For the CDR3, the DNA is TGCAGCGCAGGGGGCGTGTATGGCTACACCTTC. Translated: CSAGGVYGYTF.

This clonotype was detected many times. The J gene is TRBJ1-5, the V gene TRBV20-1; D perhaps matches TRBD1 (5 bases). The CDR3 has 13 amino acids. The germline gives CDR1 DFQATT, CDR2 SNEGSKA (reference sequence). V lost 2 bases, J lost 4 bases, and 9 bases lay in between. Here the CDR3 DNA reads TGCAGTGCTAGACCCGGGGGGAATCAGCCCCAGCATTTT. It codes for CSARPGGNQPQHF.

This clonotype was recorded at least ten times. The rearrangement joins TRBV12-3 or TRBV12-4 to TRBJ1-1, with D possibly being TRBD1 (5 bases). CDR3 length: 14 residues. Trimming took off 3 bases at V and 4 bases at J, with 12 bases between the two ends. In DNA form, the CDR3 reads TGTGCCAGCAGTTTGTCCGACAGCCTCACTGAAGCTTTCTTT. Its translation: CASSLSDSLTEAFF.

This clonotype was seen at least ten times. The J gene is TRBJ1-3, the V gene TRBV9, with TRBD1 identical over 7 bases. Losses at the gene ends were 3 bases for V and 1 base for J; bases not matched to a gene: 10. Germline V gene data show CDR1 as SGDLS and CDR2 as YYNGEE. The CDR3 totals 17 residues. CDR3 sequence (DNA): TGTGCCAGCAGCGCGGCGGGACAGTCGCGTTCTGGAAACACCATATATTTT. It is translated as CASSAAGQSRSGNTIYF.

This clonotype has ten or more counts. The V and J genes are TRBV5-6 and TRBJ2-5; TRBD1 might be the D (5 bases). The germline V gene encodes CDR1 SGHDT and CDR2 YYEEEE. V was clipped by 0 bases and J by 5 bases, with 8 bases between them. The CDR3 consists of 13 residues. DNA for the CDR3: TGTGCCAGCAGCTTGGTCAGGGTGGAGACCCAGTACTTC. Translated, it gives CASSLVRVETQYF.

This clonotype was detected ten times or more. The V and J genes are TRBV10-1 and TRBJ2-7, with D possibly matching TRBD1 (8 bases). The CDR3 covers 17 residues. Germline loops: CDR1 WNHNN, CDR2 SYGVQD (reference sequence). V shed 4 bases and J shed 2 bases, with 21 bases lying between them. The CDR3 nucleotides are TGCGCCAGCAGTGGGCCATCGGACAGGGAGGGACCCTACGAGCAGTACTTC. Protein product: CASSGPSDREGPYEQYF.